This T cell receptor (beta chain) was documented in a study of blood T cell repertoires in COVID-19. Assay used: immunoSEQ multiplex PCR; TCRdb lists only in-frame clones, some missing. The sample includes about half a million clones, roughly nine tenths of them seen just once. The specimen was peripheral blood. The receptor's source is a man aged 18 to 30 with COVID-19, enrolled during active disease.

For the CDR3, the DNA is TGTGCCAGCTCGGGGACACTCTATGGCTACACCTTC. Translating it yields CASSGTLYGYTF. J is TRBJ1-2 and V is TRBV6-5; the D gene is possibly TRBD1 (6 bases). Germline V gives CDR1 MNHEY, CDR2 SVGAGI. This CDR3 is 12 amino acids long. Trimming shortened V by 8 bases and J by 4 bases, and 11 bases separated the two germline ends.